These 18 T cell receptor beta chains share one sample of origin, sequenced in a study of blood T cell repertoires in COVID-19. Profiled with immunoSEQ multiplex PCR; TCRdb holds only in-frame clones, not every one. The sample has some 150,000 clones, approximately 83% seen once; the top ten hold around 8%. Source material: peripheral blood. These receptors came from a woman aged 55 to 70 with COVID-19, enrolled during active disease.

This chain joins TRBV7-9 and TRBJ2-3; 9 bases fit TRBD1. The germline V gene has CDR1 SEHNR and CDR2 FQNEAQ (reference sequence). Germline trimming cut 5 bases from V and 4 bases from J; bases unmatched to any gene: 7. This CDR3 contains 15 residues. CDR3 nucleotides: TGTGCCAGCAGCAAGGGACAGGGTAGTGCAGATACGCAGTATTTT. It yields the protein CASSKGQGSADTQYF.

This clone came up a few times. This sample also contains other DNA sequences that code for the same CDR3. The chain uses TRBV3-1 (or the pseudogene TRBV3-2) and TRBJ1-1; D is undetermined. Trimming pared 3 bases from V and 1 base from J, leaving 3 bases between. CDR3 length: 12 residues. Germline lookup yields CDR1 LGHDT and CDR2 YNNKEL (reference sequence). CDR3 sequence reads: CASSHRNTEAFF. The CDR3 region has the DNA TGTGCCAGCAGCCACCGGAACACTGAAGCTTTCTTT.

J is TRBJ2-7 and V is TRBV11-2, with 7 bases lining up with TRBD1. The length of the CDR3 is 14 residues. CDR1 and CDR2 (germline): SGHAT, FQNNGV. The V segment lost 5 bases and the J segment 0 bases; nucleotides outside the gene matches: 4. The CDR3: CASSPTGNSYEQYF. The CDR3 nucleotides read TGTGCCAGCAGCCCGACAGGGAACTCCTACGAGCAGTACTTC.

This clone was picked up a small number of times. The chain is built from TRBV28 and TRBJ2-5; possible D gene TRBD2, 5 bases. The germline CDR1 and CDR2 sequences are MDHEN and SYDVKM. V was shortened by 5 bases and J by 2 bases, with 9 bases between the two germline ends. There are 13 residues in the CDR3. In DNA form, the CDR3 reads TGTGCCAGCAGTCGGACTTCACAAGAGACCCAGTACTTC. Translated: CASSRTSQETQYF.

V usage is TRBV6-5 and J usage is TRBJ2-2, with D perhaps TRBD2 (6 bases). Germline V gene sequence: CDR1 MNHEY, CDR2 SVGAGI. Between the trimmed V and J ends, which lost 6 bases and 4 bases, there was a span of 12 bases. This CDR3 region has 14 residues. The CDR3: CASRRDPFTGELFF. Here the CDR3 DNA reads TGTGCCAGCAGGCGGGACCCGTTCACCGGGGAGCTGTTTTTT.

The chain couples TRBV5-1 to TRBJ2-7; TRBD2 matches 13 bases. Germline V gives CDR1 SGHRS, CDR2 YFSETQ. With V trimmed by 4 bases and J by 1 base, 2 bases remained unmatched. There are 15 residues in the CDR3. CDR3 DNA sequence: TGCGCCAGCAGCAGACTAGCGGGGGGTTCCTACGAGCAGTACTTC. The encoded protein is CASSRLAGGSYEQYF.

The chain recombines TRBV9 with TRBJ2-7; D unclear. This CDR3 contains 13 residues. The V gene's germline CDR1 is SGDLS and CDR2 YYNGEE. Trimming shortened V by 2 bases and J by 1 base, and 7 bases separated the two germline ends. The CDR3 spells CASSVSASYEQYF. DNA of the CDR3: TGTGCCAGCAGCGTTAGTGCTTCCTACGAGCAGTACTTC.

The chain employs TRBV9 and TRBJ2-1, with TRBD1 as a possible D gene (5 bases). Germline V lookup: CDR1 SGDLS, CDR2 YYNGEE. V lost 0 bases and J lost 0, with 7 bases in between. The CDR3 is made up of 15 amino acids. In DNA form, the CDR3 reads TGTGCCAGCAGCGTAGTCGACAGCTCCTACAATGAGCAGTTCTTC. It encodes CASSVVDSSYNEQFF. The variable domain in full, completed from reference TRBV9 and TRBJ2-1, reads DSGVTQTPKHLITATGQRVTLRCSPRSGDLSVYWYQQSLDQGLQFLIQYYNGEERAKGNILERFSAQQFPDLHSELNLSSLELGDSALYFCASSVVDSSYNEQFFGPGTRLTVL.

The chain employs TRBV5-6 and TRBJ1-1; D call uncertain. The CDR3 is 14 residues long. CDR1 is SGHDT, CDR2 YYEEEE, per germline. Trimming shortened V by 1 base and J by 3 bases, and 10 bases separated the two germline ends. CDR3 DNA sequence: TGTGCCAGCAGCTTGTTCGGTTCGGACACTGAAGCTTTCTTT. Its translation: CASSLFGSDTEAFF.

The chain links TRBV6-2 or TRBV6-3 to TRBJ1-2; 8 bases are a match to TRBD1. The V segment lost 4 bases and the J segment 7 bases; nucleotides outside the gene matches: 11. Germline loops: CDR1 MNHEY, CDR2 SVGEGT. The CDR3 has 15 amino acids. The DNA for the CDR3 is TGTGCCAGCAGTTCATACCGGGACAGGCCTTTTGGCTACACCTTC. As protein: CASSSYRDRPFGYTF.

The rearrangement links TRBV12-5 to TRBJ1-2, with 7 bases fitting TRBD1. With V trimmed by 4 bases and J by 3 bases, 8 bases remained unmatched. Germline CDR1 and CDR2: LGHNT and FRNRAP. The CDR3 has 15 residues. As DNA, the CDR3 is TGTGCTAGTGGTTCCCCGAGACAGGGTGACTATGGCTACACCTTC. Its translation: CASGSPRQGDYGYTF.

This clone showed up just once. V gene TRBV5-1 combines with J gene TRBJ1-1, with 7 positions matching TRBD1. CDR1 is SGHRS, CDR2 YFSETQ, per germline. Unmatched junction bases numbered 2, after V lost 0 bases and J lost 0 bases. The CDR3 is 15 residues long. This CDR3 reads CASSLVGQVNTEAFF. The CDR3 nucleotides read TGCGCCAGCAGCTTGGTCGGACAGGTGAACACTGAAGCTTTCTTT.

The chain employs TRBV25-1 and TRBJ1-3; D unclear. The CDR3 has 16 residues. Trimming cost V 2 bases and J 3 bases, with 14 bases left between them. Germline-derived CDR1 and CDR2 are MGHDK and SYGVNS. The CDR3 nucleotides are TGTGCCAGCAGTGAAATCGTGGCCTTCAGTGGAAACACCATATATTTT. Its protein product is CASSEIVAFSGNTIYF.

This clone was seen once. The chain couples TRBV23-1 to TRBJ1-1; D uncertain. TRBV23-1 carries the ORF label, with uncertain function. Trimming stripped 3 bases from V and 0 bases from J, with 11 bases between. The CDR3 loop spans 15 amino acids. As DNA, the CDR3 is TGCGCCAGCAGTCAGGGAGGGAGTTTGAACACTGAAGCTTTCTTT. Translated: CASSQGGSLNTEAFF.

For the CDR3, the DNA is TGTGCCAGCAGTTACTCCGAGACAGCTGAGCAGTTCTTC. It specifies CASSYSETAEQFF. This chain joins TRBV6-2 or TRBV6-3 and TRBJ2-1; TRBD1 might be the D (5 bases). Trimming removed 0 bases at V and 9 bases at J, with 9 bases between. The CDR3 covers 13 residues. The V gene's germline CDR1 is MNHEY and CDR2 SVGEGT.

The CDR3 region is CASSPQVSRQFF. The CDR3, as DNA: TGTGCCAGCAGCCCTCAGGTATCCCGGCAGTTCTTC. The rearrangement uses TRBV5-8 and TRBJ2-1; D not certain. The V gene lost 4 bases and the J gene lost 12 bases, with 14 bases spanning the gap. Looked up from germline, CDR1 is SGHTS and CDR2 is YDEGEE. This CDR3 has 12 amino acids.

The gene calls are TRBV6-2 or TRBV6-3 and TRBJ2-5, with 7 positions matching TRBD2. Trimming at V came to 2 bases and at J to 5 bases, leaving 2 bases not matched to a gene. The CDR3 sequence is 13 residues long. Per the germline V gene, CDR1 is MNHEY and CDR2 is SVGEGT. In DNA form, the CDR3 reads TGTGCCAGCAGTTACCCGCGGGAGGAGACCCAGTACTTC. Encoded protein: CASSYPREETQYF.

The chain carries TRBV4-2 and TRBJ1-3, with 7 nucleotides matching TRBD1. V trimming: 4 bases; J trimming: 0 bases; junction bases outside the gene matches: 12. Germline V gives CDR1 LGHNA, CDR2 YNFKEQ. The CDR3 runs to 18 residues. The DNA for the CDR3 is TGTGCCAGCAGCCGGAACCCGGGACAGACCATCTCTGGAAACACCATATATTTT. It translates to CASSRNPGQTISGNTIYF.